Listed below are T cell receptor beta chains from one sample, sequenced in a study of T cell responses to AZD1222 COVID-19 vaccine. TCRdb keeps only in-frame clones here, not all; method: immunoSEQ multiplex PCR. The table has under 200,000 clones, roughly 90% seen once. Specimen: peripheral blood, collected on day 0 of AZD1222 vaccination. These receptors came from an adult in good health. The CDR3 runs from the conserved cysteine through the conserved F or W. The D gene is left open where the match is weak. Not all rows give a size; the values are once, few, many and, for expanded clones, a class.

.	TRBD1	TRBV5-1	TRBJ1-3	TGCGCCAGCAGCTTGGCACCGACAGGGGTTGGAAACACCATATATTTT	CASSLAPTGVGNTIYF
.	TRBD2	TRBV29-1	TRBJ2-1	TGCAGCTCGCTAGCGGAGGGGATCTACAATGAGCAGTTCTTC	CSSLAEGIYNEQFF
.	TRBD1	TRBV6-1	TRBJ2-7	TGTGCCAGCAGTGAGACAGGGCCCTACGAGCAGTACTTC	CASSETGPYEQYF
.	.	TRBV11-3	TRBJ2-5	TGTGCCAGCAGCTTAGCCCTTCGAGAGACCCAGTACTTC	CASSLALRETQYF
.	.	TRBV18	TRBJ1-4	TGTGCCAGCTCACCGAACAGGGCAACTAATGAAAAACTGTTTTTT	CASSPNRATNEKLFF
.	.	TRBV7-2	TRBJ1-3	TGTGCCAGCAGCTCGGGACGGTTCCGCTCTGGAAACACCATATATTTT	CASSSGRFRSGNTIYF
few	.	TRBV12-3/TRBV12-4	TRBJ1-4	TGTGCCAGCAGACGCCTTGGGGAAAAACTGTTTTTT	CASRRLGEKLFF
.	TRBD1	TRBV11-2	TRBJ2-7	TGTGCCAGCAGCCCGTGGACAGGGTCGGACTACGAGCAGTACTTC	CASSPWTGSDYEQYF
.	.	TRBV3-1/TRBV3-2	TRBJ1-6	TGTGCCAGCAGCCAAAGCGGGGCGGGTTCTAATTCACCCCTCCACTTT	CASSQSGAGSNSPLHF
.	.	TRBV6-5	TRBJ1-5	TGTGCCAGCAGTCCGCCAGGCCAGTTGAATCAGCCCCAGCATTTT	CASSPPGQLNQPQHF
.	.	TRBV4-2	TRBJ1-2	TGTGCCAGCAGCCAAGATCAAACAGGGCTAAGCTATGGCTACACCTTC	CASSQDQTGLSYGYTF
.	.	TRBV5-5	TRBJ2-1	TGTGCCAGCAGCCCTGCGTGGGTGGCGGGCGAGGAGCAGTTCTTC	CASSPAWVAGEEQFF
.	TRBD1	TRBV5-5	TRBJ1-1	TGTGCCAGCAGCTTTCACAGGGGAGTCGGCACTGAAGCTTTCTTT	CASSFHRGVGTEAFF
.	TRBD1	TRBV6-5	TRBJ1-1	TGTGCCAGCAGGGGAGACAGGGGATTCACTGAAGCTTTCTTT	CASRGDRGFTEAFF
.	.	TRBV27	TRBJ2-1	TGTGCCAGCTCCCTTGAGAGACAGGTAAACAATGAGCAGTTCTTC	CASSLERQVNNEQFF
.	TRBD1	TRBV5-8	TRBJ2-7	TGTGCCAGCAGCTTGTTTAGGACAGGGGGCTCCTACGAGCAGTACTTC	CASSLFRTGGSYEQYF
.	.	TRBV14	TRBJ2-7	TGTGCCAGCAGCCCTTCACTAGGTGGAACATACGAGCAGTACTTC	CASSPSLGGTYEQYF